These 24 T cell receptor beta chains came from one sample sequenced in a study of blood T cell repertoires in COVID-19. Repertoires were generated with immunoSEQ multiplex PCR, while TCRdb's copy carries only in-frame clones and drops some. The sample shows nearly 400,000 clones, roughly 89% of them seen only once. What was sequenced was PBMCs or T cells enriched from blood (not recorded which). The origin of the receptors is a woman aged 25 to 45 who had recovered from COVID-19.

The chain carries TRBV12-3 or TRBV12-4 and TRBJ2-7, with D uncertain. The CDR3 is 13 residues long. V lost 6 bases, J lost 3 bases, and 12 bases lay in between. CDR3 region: CASRPGHDYEQYF. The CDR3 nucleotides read TGTGCCAGCAGGCCGGGTCACGACTACGAGCAGTACTTC.

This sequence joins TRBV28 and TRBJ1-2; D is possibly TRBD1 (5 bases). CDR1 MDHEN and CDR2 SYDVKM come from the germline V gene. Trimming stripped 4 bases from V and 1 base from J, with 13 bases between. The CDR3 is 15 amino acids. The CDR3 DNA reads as TGTGCCAGCAGTTACCCTTCCGGGGGTAACTATGGCTACACCTTC. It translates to CASSYPSGGNYGYTF.

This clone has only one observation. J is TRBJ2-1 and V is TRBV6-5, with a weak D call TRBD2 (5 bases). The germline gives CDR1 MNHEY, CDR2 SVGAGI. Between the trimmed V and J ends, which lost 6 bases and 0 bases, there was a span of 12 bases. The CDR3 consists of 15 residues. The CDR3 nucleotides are TGTGCCAGCAGGAAGAGGGATGGCTCCTACAATGAGCAGTTCTTC. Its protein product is CASRKRDGSYNEQFF.

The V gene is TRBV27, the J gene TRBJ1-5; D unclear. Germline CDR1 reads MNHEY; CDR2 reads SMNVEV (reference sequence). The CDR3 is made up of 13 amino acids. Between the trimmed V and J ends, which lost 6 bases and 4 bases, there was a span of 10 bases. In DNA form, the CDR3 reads TGTGCCAGCAGCTGGGCTCTGAATCAGCCCCAGCATTTT. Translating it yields CASSWALNQPQHF.

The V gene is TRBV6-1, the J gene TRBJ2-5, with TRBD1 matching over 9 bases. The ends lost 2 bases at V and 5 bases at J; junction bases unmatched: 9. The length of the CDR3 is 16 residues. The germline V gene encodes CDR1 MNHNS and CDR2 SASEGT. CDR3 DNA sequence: TGTGCCAGCAGTGAACCTCCGGGACAGGGTACGGAGACCCAGTACTTC. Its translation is CASSEPPGQGTETQYF.

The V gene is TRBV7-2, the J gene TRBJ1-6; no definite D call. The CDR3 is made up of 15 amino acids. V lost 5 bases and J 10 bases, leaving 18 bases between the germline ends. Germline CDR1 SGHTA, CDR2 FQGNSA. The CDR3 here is CASSPTRLDSSPLHF. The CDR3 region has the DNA TGTGCCAGCAGCCCTACTCGGCTGGATAGCTCACCCCTCCACTTT.

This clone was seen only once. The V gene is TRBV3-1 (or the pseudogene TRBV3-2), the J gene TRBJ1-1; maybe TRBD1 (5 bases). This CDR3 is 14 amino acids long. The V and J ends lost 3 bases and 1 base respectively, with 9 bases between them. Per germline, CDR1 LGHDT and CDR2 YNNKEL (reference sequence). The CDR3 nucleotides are TGTGCCAGCAGCCAGACAGTCCAGAACACTGAAGCTTTCTTT. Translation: CASSQTVQNTEAFF.

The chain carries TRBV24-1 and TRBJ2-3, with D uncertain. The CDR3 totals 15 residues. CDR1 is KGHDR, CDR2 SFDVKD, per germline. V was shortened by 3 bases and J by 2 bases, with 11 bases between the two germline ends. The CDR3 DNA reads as TGTGCCACCAGTGATCCCCGGAGCGCCACAGATACGCAGTATTTT. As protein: CATSDPRSATDTQYF.

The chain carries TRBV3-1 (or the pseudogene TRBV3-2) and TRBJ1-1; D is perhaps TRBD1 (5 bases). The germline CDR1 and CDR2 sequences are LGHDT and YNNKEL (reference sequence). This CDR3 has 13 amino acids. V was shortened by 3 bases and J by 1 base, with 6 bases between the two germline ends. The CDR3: CASSQGRNTEAFF. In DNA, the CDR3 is TGTGCCAGCAGCCAGGGGCGGAACACTGAAGCTTTCTTT.

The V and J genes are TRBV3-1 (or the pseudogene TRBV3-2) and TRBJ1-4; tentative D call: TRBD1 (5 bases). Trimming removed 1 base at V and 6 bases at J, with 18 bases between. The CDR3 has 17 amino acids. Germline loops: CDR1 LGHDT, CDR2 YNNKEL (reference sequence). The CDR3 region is CASSQVTGGPTYEKLFF. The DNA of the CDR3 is TGTGCCAGCAGCCAAGTGACCGGGGGACCTACTTATGAAAAACTGTTTTTT.

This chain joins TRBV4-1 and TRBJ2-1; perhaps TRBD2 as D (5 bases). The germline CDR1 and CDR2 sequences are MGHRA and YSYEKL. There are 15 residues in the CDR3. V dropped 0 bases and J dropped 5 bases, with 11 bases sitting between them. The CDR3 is CASSQEPYGNNEQFF. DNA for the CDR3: TGCGCCAGCAGCCAAGAGCCATACGGGAACAATGAGCAGTTCTTC.

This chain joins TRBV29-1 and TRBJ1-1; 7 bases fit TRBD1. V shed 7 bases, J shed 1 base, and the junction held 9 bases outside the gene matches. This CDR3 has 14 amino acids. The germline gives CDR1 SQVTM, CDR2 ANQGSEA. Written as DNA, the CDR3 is TGCAGCGCATTGACCGGGACAGCGAACACTGAAGCTTTCTTT. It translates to CSALTGTANTEAFF.

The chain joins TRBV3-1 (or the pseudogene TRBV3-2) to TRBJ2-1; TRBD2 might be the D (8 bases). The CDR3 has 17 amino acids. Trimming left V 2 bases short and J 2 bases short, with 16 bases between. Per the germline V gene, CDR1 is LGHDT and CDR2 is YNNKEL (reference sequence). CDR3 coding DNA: TGTGCCAGCAGCCAAAGGGGGCGGGAGGTGGCCTACAATGAGCAGTTCTTC. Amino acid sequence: CASSQRGREVAYNEQFF.

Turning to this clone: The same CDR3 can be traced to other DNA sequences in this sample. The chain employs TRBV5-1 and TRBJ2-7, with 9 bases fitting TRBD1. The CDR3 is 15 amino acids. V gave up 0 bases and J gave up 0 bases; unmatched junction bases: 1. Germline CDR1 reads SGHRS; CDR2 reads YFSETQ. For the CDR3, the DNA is TGCGCCAGCAGCTTGGGGGGACAGGGCTCCTACGAGCAGTACTTC. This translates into CASSLGGQGSYEQYF.

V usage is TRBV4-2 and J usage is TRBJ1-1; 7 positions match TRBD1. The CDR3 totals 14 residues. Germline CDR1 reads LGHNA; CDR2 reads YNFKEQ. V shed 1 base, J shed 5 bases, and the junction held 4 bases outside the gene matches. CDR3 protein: CASSQVGGRTEAFF. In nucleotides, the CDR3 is TGTGCCAGCAGCCAAGTAGGGGGCAGGACTGAAGCTTTCTTT.

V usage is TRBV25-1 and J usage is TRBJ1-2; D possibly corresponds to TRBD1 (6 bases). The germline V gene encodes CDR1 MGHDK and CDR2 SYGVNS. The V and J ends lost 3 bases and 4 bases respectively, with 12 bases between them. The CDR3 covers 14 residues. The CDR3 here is CASSDLQGFYGYTF. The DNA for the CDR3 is TGTGCCAGCAGTGACTTACAGGGCTTCTATGGCTACACCTTC.

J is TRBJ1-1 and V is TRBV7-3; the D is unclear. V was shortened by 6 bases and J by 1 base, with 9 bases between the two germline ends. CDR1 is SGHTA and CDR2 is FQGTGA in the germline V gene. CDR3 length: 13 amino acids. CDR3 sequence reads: CASSYDKNTEAFF. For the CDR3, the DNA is TGTGCCAGCAGTTACGACAAGAACACTGAAGCTTTCTTT. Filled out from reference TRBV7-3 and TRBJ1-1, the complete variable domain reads GAGVSQTPSNKVTEKGKYVELRCDPISGHTALYWYRQSLGQGPEFLIYFQGTGAADDSGLPNDRFFAVRPEGSVSTLKIQRTERGDSAVYLCASSYDKNTEAFFGQGTRLTVV.

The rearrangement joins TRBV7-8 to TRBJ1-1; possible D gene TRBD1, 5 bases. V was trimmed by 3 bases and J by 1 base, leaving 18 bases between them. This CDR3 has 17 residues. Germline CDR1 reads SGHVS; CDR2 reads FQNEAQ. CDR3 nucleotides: TGTGCCAGCAGCTTTAATACTTGGACCAGGGAGAACACTGAAGCTTTCTTT. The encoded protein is CASSFNTWTRENTEAFF.

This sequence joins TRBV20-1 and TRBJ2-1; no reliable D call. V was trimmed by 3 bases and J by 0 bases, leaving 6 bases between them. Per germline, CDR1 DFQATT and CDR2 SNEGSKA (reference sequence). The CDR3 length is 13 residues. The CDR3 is CSASMSSYNEQFF. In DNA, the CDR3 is TGCAGTGCTAGTATGAGCTCCTACAATGAGCAGTTCTTC.

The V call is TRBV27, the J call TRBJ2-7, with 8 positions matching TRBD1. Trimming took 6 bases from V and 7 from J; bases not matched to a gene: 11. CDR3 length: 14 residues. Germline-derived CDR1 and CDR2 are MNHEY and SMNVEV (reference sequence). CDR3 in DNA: TGTGCCAGCAGCAATCGAATAGGGACAGGAGAGCAGTACTTC. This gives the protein CASSNRIGTGEQYF.

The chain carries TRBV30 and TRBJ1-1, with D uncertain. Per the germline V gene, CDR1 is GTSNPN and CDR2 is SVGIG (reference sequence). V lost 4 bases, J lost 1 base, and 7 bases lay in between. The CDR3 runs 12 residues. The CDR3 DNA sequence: TGTGCCTGGAAGCGGGCGAACACTGAAGCTTTCTTT. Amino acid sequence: CAWKRANTEAFF.

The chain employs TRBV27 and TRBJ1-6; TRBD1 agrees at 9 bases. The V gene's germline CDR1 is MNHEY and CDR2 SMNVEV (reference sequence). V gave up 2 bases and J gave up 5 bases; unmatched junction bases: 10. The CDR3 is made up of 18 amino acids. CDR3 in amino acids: CASSLPPGQGYHNSPLHF. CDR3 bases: TGTGCCAGCAGTTTACCACCGGGACAGGGATATCATAATTCACCCCTCCACTTT.

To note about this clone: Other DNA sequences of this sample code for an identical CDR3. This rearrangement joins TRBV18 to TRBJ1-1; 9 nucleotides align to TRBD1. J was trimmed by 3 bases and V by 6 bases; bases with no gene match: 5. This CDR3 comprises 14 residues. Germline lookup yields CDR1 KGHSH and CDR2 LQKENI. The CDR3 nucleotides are TGTGCCAGCTCGCCGACAGGGGGAGACACTGAAGCTTTCTTT. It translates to CASSPTGGDTEAFF.

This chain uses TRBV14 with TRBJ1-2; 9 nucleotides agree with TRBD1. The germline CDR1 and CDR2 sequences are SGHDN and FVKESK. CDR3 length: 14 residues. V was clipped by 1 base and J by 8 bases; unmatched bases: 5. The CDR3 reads CASSQVTGGWGYTF. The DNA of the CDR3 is TGTGCCAGCAGCCAAGTAACAGGGGGCTGGGGCTACACCTTC.